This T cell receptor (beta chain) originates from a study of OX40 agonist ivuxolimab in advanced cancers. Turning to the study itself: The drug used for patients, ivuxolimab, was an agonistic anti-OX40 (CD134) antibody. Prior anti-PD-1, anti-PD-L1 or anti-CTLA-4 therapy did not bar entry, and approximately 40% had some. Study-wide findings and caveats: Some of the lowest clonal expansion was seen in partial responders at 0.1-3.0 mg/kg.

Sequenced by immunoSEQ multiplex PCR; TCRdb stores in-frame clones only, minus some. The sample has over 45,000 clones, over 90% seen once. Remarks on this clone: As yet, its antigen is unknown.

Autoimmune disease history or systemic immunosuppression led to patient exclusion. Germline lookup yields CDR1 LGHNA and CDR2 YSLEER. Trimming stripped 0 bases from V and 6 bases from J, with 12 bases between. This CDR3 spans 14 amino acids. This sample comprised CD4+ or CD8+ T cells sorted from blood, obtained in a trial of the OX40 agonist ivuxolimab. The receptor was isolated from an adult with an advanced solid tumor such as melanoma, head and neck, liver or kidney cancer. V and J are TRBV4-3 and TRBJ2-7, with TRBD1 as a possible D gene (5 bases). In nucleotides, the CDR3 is TGCGCCAGCAGCCAAGATCGAGTGGGGCCCGAGCAGTACTTC. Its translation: CASSQDRVGPEQYF.